Following are 29 T cell receptor beta chains from one sample sequenced in a study of T-cell memory formation after mild COVID-19 (dated by TCRdb to the early 2020s). Library creation used 5' RACE. The listed sequencing device is Illumina NovaSeq 6000. Clones were called with MiXCR by TCRdb after fastp trimmed the public reads at Q25, and only in-frame beta chains were retained. Rows with a matching CDR3 protein are joined into one entry that keeps the most common DNA and genes. This sample has around 320,000 distinct CDR3 sequences in its table, and roughly an eighth of those were observed once. The ten largest clones add up to 21% of the sample. Sequenced input: PBMCs or a T cell subset sorted from them (not recorded which). These receptor sequences come from a man aged 18 to 30 who had mild COVID-19 (a few samples of this study predate the infection). The sample titles of this study are shuffled in the database, so cell type and time point are left out; the donor was told from shared clones.

This clonotype was recorded a few times. This chain uses TRBV6-2 or TRBV6-3 with TRBJ1-2; TRBD1 aligns across 10 bases. CDR1 and CDR2 from the germline V gene are MNHEY and SVGEGT. This CDR3 comprises 15 residues. With V trimmed by 5 bases and J by 5 bases, 8 bases remained unmatched. The CDR3 coding sequence is TGTGCCAGCAGTAGCCGGGACAGGGGCAAGTATGGCTACACCTTC. Translating it yields CASSSRDRGKYGYTF.

This clonotype was counted a few times. The chain combines TRBV7-2 with TRBJ1-2; TRBD1 agrees at 12 bases. The CDR3 covers 16 residues. J lost 7 bases, V lost 4 bases, and 10 bases had no gene match. Looked up from germline, CDR1 is SGHTA and CDR2 is FQGNSA. The CDR3 sequence is CASSSRPGQGAGGYTF. The CDR3 DNA reads as TGTGCCAGCAGCTCACGTCCGGGACAGGGGGCTGGTGGCTACACCTTC.

The chain links TRBV6-5 to TRBJ1-5; the match to TRBD1 covers 9 bases. The CDR3 contains 14 residues. V was clipped by 8 bases and J by 5 bases; unmatched bases: 7. Germline V gene lookup returns CDR1 MNHEY and CDR2 SVGAGI. The CDR3 here is CASGQGTGYQPQHF. The CDR3 nucleotides read TGTGCCAGCGGCCAGGGGACAGGGTATCAGCCCCAGCATTTT.

The gene calls are TRBV25-1 and TRBJ1-5, with D possibly being TRBD1 (5 bases). Trimming cost V 5 bases and J 11 bases, with 16 bases left between them. In germline, CDR1 is MGHDK, CDR2 SYGVNS. The CDR3 loop spans 13 amino acids. CDR3 nucleotide sequence: TGTGCCAGCAGTTCCGACAGCATCGCAGCCCAGCATTTT. Its protein product is CASSSDSIAAQHF.

The CDR3 reads CASSLGIRGNTGELFF. In DNA form, the CDR3 reads TGTGCCAGCAGTTTAGGGATACGAGGGAACACCGGGGAGCTGTTTTTT. The chain links TRBV12-3 or TRBV12-4 to TRBJ2-2; D gene ambiguous. V was shortened by 1 base and J by 1 base, with 10 bases between the two germline ends. CDR3 length: 16 residues.

This clonotype has more than one count but fewer than ten. The chain carries TRBV21-1 and TRBJ2-7. TRBV21-1 is a pseudogene locus. CDR3 size: 14 residues. CDR3 DNA sequence: TGTGCCAGCAGCAAGGGTTGTCGGACCTACGAGCAGTACTTC. Translating gives CASSKGCRTYEQYF.

This clonotype was counted at least ten times. V and J are TRBV7-3 and TRBJ1-1; possibly TRBD1 for D (6 bases). Germline V gives CDR1 SGHTA, CDR2 FQGTGA. This CDR3 has 13 amino acids. Trimming took off 6 bases at V and 3 bases at J, with 11 bases between the two ends. The CDR3 reads CASRQQGDTEAFF. Here the CDR3 DNA reads TGTGCCAGCAGACAACAGGGCGACACTGAAGCTTTCTTT.

This clonotype was observed many times. The chain has TRBV7-2 and TRBJ2-3; D not resolved. The germline V gene encodes CDR1 SGHTA and CDR2 FQGNSA. CDR3 length: 14 residues. V shed 6 bases and J shed 2 bases, with 12 bases lying between them. This CDR3 is CASRIRAVTDTQYF. The CDR3 DNA is TGTGCCAGCAGGATACGGGCCGTCACAGATACGCAGTATTTT.

This clonotype was seen ten or more times. The rearrangement uses TRBV12-3 or TRBV12-4 and TRBJ1-1; D is undetermined. V was cut by 3 bases and J by 0 bases, with 11 bases left in between. The CDR3 is 15 amino acids. CDR3 nucleotide sequence: TGTGCCAGCAGTTTTGGTTCCGGGGTGAACACTGAAGCTTTCTTT. Protein: CASSFGSGVNTEAFF.

This clonotype was seen a handful of times. This chain joins TRBV6-5 and TRBJ2-3; TRBD2 is a possible D gene (6 bases). Per germline, CDR1 MNHEY and CDR2 SVGAGI. Trimming pared 4 bases from V and 0 bases from J, leaving 8 bases between. The CDR3 sequence is 14 residues long. The CDR3 sequence is CASSWDSSTDTQYF. In nucleotides, the CDR3 is TGTGCCAGCAGTTGGGACTCTAGCACAGATACGCAGTATTTT.

This clonotype was detected only a few times. The V gene is TRBV12-3 or TRBV12-4, the J gene TRBJ2-2; the D gene is possibly TRBD1 (5 bases). V lost 5 bases to trimming and J lost 8 bases, with 12 bases between them. The CDR3 totals 13 residues. For the CDR3, the DNA is TGTGCCAGCAGTACTTATGGGGCTGGGGAGCTGTTTTTT. This encodes CASSTYGAGELFF.

The chain is built from TRBV4-3 and TRBJ2-1; D is possibly TRBD2 (6 bases). The CDR3 covers 14 residues. The V gene lost 1 base and the J gene lost 6 bases, with 10 bases spanning the gap. Germline loops: CDR1 LGHNA, CDR2 YSLEER. Here the CDR3 reads CASSQVWDSNEQFF. DNA for the CDR3: TGCGCCAGCAGCCAAGTGTGGGACTCCAATGAGCAGTTCTTC.

In this sample, this clonotype turned up a few times. The chain employs TRBV7-8 and TRBJ1-4, with 9 bases identical to TRBD1. The J segment lost 3 bases and the V segment lost 3 bases, leaving 5 bases of the junction unmatched. Looked up from germline, CDR1 is SGHVS and CDR2 is FQNEAQ. The CDR3 is 16 residues long. In DNA form, the CDR3 reads TGTGCCAGCAGCTTTCGCCGGGACAGGGCTAATGAAAAACTGTTTTTT. Translated: CASSFRRDRANEKLFF.

This clonotype was observed a handful of times. The chain recombines TRBV7-2 with TRBJ2-2, with a weak D call TRBD2 (6 bases). V was clipped by 10 bases and J by 1 base, with 13 bases between them. The V gene's germline CDR1 is SGHTA and CDR2 FQGNSA. The CDR3 runs to 14 residues. For the CDR3, the DNA is TGTGCCACCGAAGGGAGGATGAACACCGGGGAGCTGTTTTTT. This encodes CATEGRMNTGELFF.

The chain couples TRBV20-1 to TRBJ1-5; D gene uncertain. Germline CDR1 is DFQATT and CDR2 is SNEGSKA (reference sequence). The CDR3 totals 16 residues. V was shortened by 0 bases and J by 5 bases, with 17 bases between the two germline ends. CDR3 sequence: CSARDGHGTVDQPQHF. The CDR3, as DNA: TGCAGTGCTAGAGATGGGCACGGTACGGTGGATCAGCCCCAGCATTTT.

The V and J genes are TRBV5-1 and TRBJ1-1; D unclear. Trimming cost V 2 bases and J 5 bases, with 13 bases left between them. This CDR3 has 14 residues. Germline CDR1 and CDR2: SGHRS and YFSETQ. CDR3 region: CASSFSSGSTEAFF. CDR3 DNA sequence: TGCGCCAGCAGCTTTTCGTCAGGCTCAACTGAAGCTTTCTTT.

The V call is TRBV10-3, the J call TRBJ2-3; the D gene is possibly TRBD2 (6 bases). Germline V gene sequence: CDR1 ENHRY, CDR2 SYGVKD. This CDR3 has 14 amino acids. V gave up 4 bases and J gave up 4 bases, with 12 bases separating them. CDR3 nucleotide sequence: TGTGCCATCAGTGCCACGACTAGTTCAGATACGCAGTATTTT. The encoded protein is CAISATTSSDTQYF.

This chain connects TRBV10-2 to TRBJ1-5, with TRBD1 as a possible D gene (5 bases). CDR3 length equals 15 residues. Germline V CDR1 and CDR2: WSHSY, SAAADI. V was cut by 8 bases and J by 4 bases, with 18 bases left in between. In nucleotides, the CDR3 is TGCGCCAGCCACCCACGGGGTGGGGGAAATCAGCCCCAGCATTTT. It is translated as CASHPRGGGNQPQHF.

This chain uses TRBV6-1 with TRBJ1-1; D gene ambiguous. The CDR3 consists of 12 residues. Germline values: CDR1 MNHNS, CDR2 SASEGT. The ends were cut back, 7 bases at V and 3 bases at J, with 9 bases in the middle. CDR3 DNA: TGTGCCAGCAACCCGGGGTACACTGAAGCTTTCTTT. Translation gives CASNPGYTEAFF.

This clonotype was seen a few times. The chain links TRBV4-3 to TRBJ2-5; TRBD2 matches 7 bases. The J segment lost 0 bases and the V segment lost 4 bases, leaving 11 bases of the junction unmatched. The CDR3 totals 17 residues. Germline V gene sequence: CDR1 LGHNA, CDR2 YSLEER. CDR3 protein: CASSPNRASGNQETQYF. The CDR3, as DNA: TGCGCCAGCAGCCCGAATAGGGCTAGCGGAAACCAAGAGACCCAGTACTTC.

J is TRBJ1-6 and V is TRBV20-1, with 12 bases lining up with TRBD1. Germline V gives CDR1 DFQATT, CDR2 SNEGSKA (reference sequence). The trim removed 6 bases at V and 10 bases at J, leaving 4 bases unmatched. The CDR3 totals 13 residues. CDR3 amino acids: CSAPGQGASPLHF. The CDR3 DNA reads TGCAGTGCCCCGGGACAGGGGGCCTCACCCCTCCACTTT.

This clonotype was counted only a few times. V gene TRBV2 combines with J gene TRBJ2-2; D remains unclear. V lost 6 bases, J lost 1 base, and 12 bases lay in between. Per germline, CDR1 SNHLY and CDR2 FYNNEI. The CDR3 covers 15 residues. The CDR3 region is CASSYTPGNTGELFF. CDR3 DNA sequence: TGTGCCAGCAGCTACACTCCAGGGAACACCGGGGAGCTGTTTTTT. The full variable domain, completed using reference TRBV2 and TRBJ2-2, is EPEVTQTPSHQVTQMGQEVILRCVPISNHLYFYWYRQILGQKVEFLVSFYNNEISEKSEIFDDQFSVERPDGSNFTLKIRSTKLEDSAMYFCASSYTPGNTGELFFGEGSRLTVL.

V gene TRBV6-2 or TRBV6-3 combines with J gene TRBJ2-2, with no clear D. Between the trimmed V and J ends, which lost 2 bases and 0 bases, there was a span of 16 bases. This CDR3 is built from 18 residues. CDR1 MNHEY and CDR2 SVGEGT come from the germline V gene. The CDR3: CASSYSWVWATNTGELFF. The DNA of the CDR3 is TGTGCCAGCAGTTACAGTTGGGTTTGGGCTACGAACACCGGGGAGCTGTTTTTT.

This clonotype was recorded many times. The chain is built from TRBV5-1 and TRBJ1-1, with D possibly TRBD1 on 5 matching bases. CDR1 SGHRS and CDR2 YFSETQ come from the germline V gene. Trimming took 3 bases from V and 4 from J, leaving 16 bases between them. CDR3 length: 15 amino acids. DNA of the CDR3: TGCGCCAGCAGCTCATTGGGGGTGGGGAGCACTGAAGCTTTCTTT. Amino acids: CASSSLGVGSTEAFF.

This clonotype was picked up a small number of times. V and J are TRBV9 and TRBJ2-7, with a tentative D call TRBD2 (6 bases). CDR1 and CDR2 from the germline V gene are SGDLS and YYNGEE. This CDR3 contains 14 residues. V was cut by 4 bases and J by 4 bases, with 15 bases left in between. The CDR3 reads CASSKGLAPYEQYF. The CDR3 coding sequence is TGTGCCAGCAGCAAGGGACTGGCACCGTACGAGCAGTACTTC. Using reference TRBV9 and TRBJ2-7 for the parts outside the CDR3, the full variable domain is DSGVTQTPKHLITATGQRVTLRCSPRSGDLSVYWYQQSLDQGLQFLIQYYNGEERAKGNILERFSAQQFPDLHSELNLSSLELGDSALYFCASSKGLAPYEQYFGPGTRLTVT.

J is TRBJ2-1 and V is TRBV11-2; the D is unclear. CDR3 length equals 11 residues. V lost 5 bases, J lost 10 bases, and 9 bases lay in between. The germline gives CDR1 SGHAT, CDR2 FQNNGV. The CDR3 nucleotides are TGTGCCAGCAGCACGTCCGGGGAGCAGTTCTTC. Its translation is CASSTSGEQFF.

The rearrangement uses TRBV5-1 and TRBJ2-1; D unclear. The CDR3 consists of 14 residues. V was shortened by 4 bases and J by 5 bases, with 13 bases between the two germline ends. Germline lookup yields CDR1 SGHRS and CDR2 YFSETQ. The CDR3 DNA reads as TGCGCCAGCAGCGACCTAAGGGCCCACAATGAGCAGTTCTTC. It encodes CASSDLRAHNEQFF.

This clonotype was counted between two and nine times. The V call is TRBV14, the J call TRBJ1-2; D unresolved. The ends were cut back, 4 bases at V and 4 bases at J, with 13 bases in the middle. CDR1 is SGHDN, CDR2 FVKESK, per germline. The CDR3 covers 14 residues. The CDR3 nucleotides are TGTGCCAGCAGCCCCGCCGCCTTGGGCTATGGCTACACCTTC. Its protein product is CASSPAALGYGYTF.

This clonotype was seen more than once but under ten times. The V gene is TRBV20-1, the J gene TRBJ2-5; 12 nucleotides align to TRBD2. V gave up 6 bases and J gave up 10 bases; unmatched junction bases: 15. This CDR3 has 15 residues. From germline, CDR1 is DFQATT and CDR2 SNEGSKA (reference sequence). The CDR3 DNA reads TGCAGTGCCCAACTAGCGGGGGGCGCCCCCAGGGACCAGTACTTC. This encodes CSAQLAGGAPRDQYF.